These 32 T cell receptor beta chains share one sample of origin, sequenced in a study of blood T cells in healthy people across ages. A second PCR, run for roughly 7 to 12 cycles, used a sample-barcoded 5' primer plus a J-beta primer mix. TCRdb reanalysed the 5' RACE reads using MiXCR and keeps one entry per CDR3 protein. The sample holds 900,000 to 950,000 distinct CDR3 sequences, 25% to 30% seen once. Another study also made use of these data, one on T cells of mothers and their children.

Sample: blood. Source of these receptors: a woman in her 40s in good health.

The chain employs TRBV7-8 and TRBJ2-7; possible D gene TRBD1, 6 bases. Between the trimmed V and J ends, which lost 4 bases and 2 bases, there was a span of 12 bases. In germline, CDR1 is SGHVS, CDR2 FQNEAQ. CDR3 length: 14 residues. CDR3 sequence (DNA): TGTGCCAGCAGCTGGACCGGGACACCCTACGAGCAGTACTTC. Amino acid sequence: CASSWTGTPYEQYF.

The chain recombines TRBV3-1 with TRBJ1-2, with a tentative D call TRBD1 (5 bases). V lost 1 base and J lost 7, with 13 bases in between. The CDR3 covers 14 residues. In germline, CDR1 is LGHDT, CDR2 YNNKEL (reference sequence). The CDR3 DNA is TGTGCCAGCAGCCAAGTAAGAGGGGCTGCTGGCTACACCTTC. The encoded protein is CASSQVRGAAGYTF. The entire variable domain, with the rest obtained from reference TRBV3-1 and TRBJ1-2, is as follows: DTAVSQTPKYLVTQMGNDKSIKCEQNLGHDTMYWYKQDSKKFLKIMFSYNNKELIINETVPNRFSPKSPDKAHLNLHINSLELGDSAVYFCASSQVRGAAGYTFGSGTRLTVV.

This clonotype was recorded at least ten times. This chain joins TRBV20-1 and TRBJ2-5, with D perhaps TRBD1 or TRBD2 (6 bases each). V was clipped by 4 bases and J by 2 bases, with 11 bases between them. Looked up from germline, CDR1 is DFQATT and CDR2 is SNEGSKA (reference sequence). This CDR3 region has 13 residues. The CDR3 protein is CSAKRGRQETQYF. The CDR3 DNA follows: TGCAGTGCTAAGAGGGGGAGGCAAGAGACCCAGTACTTC.

This clonotype has at least ten counts. For the CDR3, the DNA is TGCAGTGCTAGATTAGGGGGAGCCGTGGACGAGCAGTACTTC. As protein: CSARLGGAVDEQYF. The chain carries TRBV20-1 and TRBJ2-7, with D possibly matching TRBD1 (6 bases). V lost 2 bases and J lost 5, with 16 bases in between. The CDR3 is 14 residues long. Germline assignment: CDR1 DFQATT and CDR2 SNEGSKA (reference sequence).

V usage is TRBV18 and J usage is TRBJ2-2; D is unclear. V shed 2 bases and J shed 7 bases, with 5 bases lying between them. The CDR3 spans 12 residues. CDR1 is KGHSH and CDR2 is LQKENI in the germline V gene. CDR3 region: CASSPAIGELFF. CDR3 nucleotide sequence: TGTGCCAGCTCACCAGCGATCGGGGAGCTGTTTTTT.

This clonotype was seen repeatedly, ten times or more. The chain joins TRBV7-2 to TRBJ2-7; D is unresolved. CDR3 length: 13 amino acids. V was cut by 2 bases and J by 2 bases, with 7 bases left in between. Germline CDR1 and CDR2: SGHTA and FQGNSA. The CDR3 here is CASSLQAAYEQYF. The CDR3 DNA is TGTGCCAGCAGCTTACAAGCAGCCTACGAGCAGTACTTC.

Comment on this clonotype: A clone one base away is much larger, so this may be a read error. The chain employs TRBV20-1 and TRBJ2-7; perhaps TRBD1 as D (6 bases). Germline values: CDR1 DFQATT, CDR2 SNEGSKA (reference sequence). This CDR3 has 13 residues. CDR3: CSASLGQTKERYF. CDR3 nucleotides: TGCAGTGCTAGCCTGGGACAAACGAAGGAGCGGTACTTC.

Only a few counts were recorded for this clonotype. The chain couples TRBV20-1 to TRBJ1-1; 7 positions agree with TRBD1. Germline V CDR1 and CDR2: DFQATT, SNEGSKA (reference sequence). The CDR3 extends over 13 amino acids. Trimming cost V 5 bases and J 0 bases; bases outside gene matches: 3. This chain's CDR3 is CSAAGQLNTEAFF. CDR3 coding DNA: TGCAGTGCTGCGGGACAGTTGAACACTGAAGCTTTCTTT.

A note on this clonotype: A much more abundant neighbour one base away suggests this may be a read error. The chain has TRBV29-1 and TRBJ1-2; 10 bases match TRBD1. Trimming removed 3 bases from V and 6 bases from J; junction bases left unmatched: 7. The CDR3 is 14 residues long. From germline, CDR1 is SQVTM and CDR2 ANQGSEA. Written as DNA, the CDR3 is TGCAGCGTTGAGGGGGACAGGGGAGGGGATGGCTACACCTTC. Translating it yields CSVEGDRGGDGYTF.

With regard to this clonotype: A clone one base away is much larger, so this may be a read error. The chain links TRBV5-1 to TRBJ2-7, with D tentatively TRBD2 (6 bases). CDR1 SGHRS and CDR2 YFSETQ come from the germline V gene. V gave up 0 bases and J gave up 3 bases, with 13 bases separating them. This CDR3 has 15 residues. CDR3 bases: TGCGCCAGCAGCTTGGCCAGTGGCGGGAACTACGAGCAGTACTTC. Its protein is CASSLASGGNYEQYF. Using reference TRBV5-1 and TRBJ2-7 for the parts outside the CDR3, the full variable domain is KAGVTQTPRYLIKTRGQQVTLSCSPISGHRSVSWYQQTPGQGLQFLFEYFSETQRNKGNFPGRFSGRQFSNSRSEMNVSTLELGDSALYLCASSLASGGNYEQYFGPGTRLTVT.

This CDR3 reads CARIQGHYGYTF. In DNA form, the CDR3 reads TGTGCCAGGATACAGGGGCACTATGGCTACACCTTC. The chain combines TRBV6-4 with TRBJ1-2; 7 bases line up with TRBD1. Per the germline V gene, CDR1 is MRHNA and CDR2 is SNTAGT. This CDR3 spans 12 amino acids. V shed 9 bases and J 3 bases; nucleotides not matched to a gene: 4.

This clonotype came up a few times. The chain is built from TRBV18 and TRBJ2-3; D perhaps matches TRBD2 (6 bases). This CDR3 contains 14 residues. Trimming took 6 bases from V and 3 from J, leaving 13 bases between them. The germline V gene encodes CDR1 KGHSH and CDR2 LQKENI. The CDR3 sequence is CASSLGTQTDTQYF. CDR3 DNA sequence: TGTGCCAGCTCTCTAGGGACTCAGACAGATACGCAGTATTTT.

Concerning this clonotype: The junction departs from germline at one end; a sequencing error may be responsible. The chain carries TRBV7-2 and TRBJ1-2, with D maybe TRBD1 (5 bases). The CDR3 spans 15 residues. Germline CDR1 SGHTA, CDR2 FQGNSA. The CDR3 coding sequence is TGTGTCAGCAGTTCGGGACGGGGGGTTTTGGATAGCTACACCTTC. Its translation is CVSSSGRGVLDSYTF.

This clonotype came up many times. The CDR3 region is CASSLEHPEQFF. CDR3 nucleotides: TGTGCCAGCAGTTTGGAACATCCCGAGCAGTTCTTC. V and J are TRBV12-3 or TRBV12-4 and TRBJ2-1; D not certain. V was cut by 3 bases and J by 10 bases, with 10 bases left in between. This CDR3 comprises 12 residues.

The genes are TRBV27 and TRBJ1-3; a weak D match, TRBD1 (5 bases). From germline, CDR1 is MNHEY and CDR2 SMNVEV (reference sequence). The V gene lost 10 bases and the J gene lost 4 bases, with 17 bases spanning the gap. This CDR3 spans 14 amino acids. In DNA, the CDR3 is TGTGCCACCCGACCAGGGTACGGCGGAAACACCATATATTTT. The encoded protein is CATRPGYGGNTIYF.

Remarks on this clonotype: A single base separates this from a much larger clone, so it may be a read error. This rearrangement joins TRBV5-5 to TRBJ1-5, with TRBD1 matching 11 bases. The CDR3 sequence is 15 residues long. Germline V gene data show CDR1 as SGHKS and CDR2 as YYEKEE (reference sequence). DNA for the CDR3: TGTGCCGGCAGGCCCGGGACAGGGGGTGGTCAGCCCCAGCATTTT. Amino acid sequence: CAGRPGTGGGQPQHF.

This clonotype turned up a few times. The rearrangement uses TRBV12-3 or TRBV12-4 and TRBJ1-2; D ambiguous. With 6 bases removed from V and 8 bases from J, the gap between germline ends came to 10 bases. The CDR3 length is 11 residues. The CDR3 DNA reads TGTGCCAGCAGGTCCACGCGGGGCTACACCTTC. As protein: CASRSTRGYTF.

This clonotype was observed a handful of times. Possible read error: a much larger clone is one base away. The chain combines TRBV5-1 with TRBJ2-4; D unresolved. Germline lookup yields CDR1 SGHRS and CDR2 YFSETQ. Trimming left V 2 bases short and J 13 bases short, with 22 bases between. The CDR3 covers 15 residues. CDR3 amino acids: CASSLGQGLGNEQYF. CDR3 coding DNA: TGCGCCAGCAGCTTAGGCCAAGGGCTAGGCAATGAGCAGTACTTC.

A note on this clonotype: A much larger clone differs from this one at a single base, so this may be a read error. The chain carries TRBV7-9 and TRBJ1-2, with D possibly matching TRBD1 (6 bases). The germline V and J ends were trimmed by 4 bases and 6 bases, with 15 bases remaining between them. The CDR3 totals 14 residues. CDR1 and CDR2 (germline): SEHNR, FQNEAQ (reference sequence). The CDR3 region has the DNA TGTGCCAGCAGCTCCCTTACAGGGAGCCATGGCTACACCTTC. Translation gives CASSSLTGSHGYTF.

The chain recombines TRBV28 with TRBJ1-2; D not resolved. CDR1 MDHEN and CDR2 SYDVKM come from the germline V gene. This CDR3 is built from 13 residues. With 7 bases removed from V and 6 bases from J, the gap between germline ends came to 15 bases. CDR3 nucleotide sequence: TGTGCCAGCAAATCAGGCGGCTCGCATGGCTACACCTTC. This sequence encodes CASKSGGSHGYTF.

The chain uses TRBV29-1 and TRBJ2-1; TRBD1 is a possible D gene (6 bases). CDR1 SQVTM and CDR2 ANQGSEA come from the germline V gene. The CDR3 extends over 14 amino acids. Trimming pared 6 bases from V and 10 bases from J, leaving 22 bases between. As DNA, the CDR3 is TGCAGCGTATCAAAGGCCGGGACAAGGAAAGAGCAGTTCTTC. Translated: CSVSKAGTRKEQFF.

The chain has TRBV12-3 or TRBV12-4 and TRBJ2-1; 8 bases match TRBD2. CDR3 size: 15 residues. With V trimmed by 1 base and J by 9 bases, 8 bases remained unmatched. The CDR3 is CASSLGAGAGGEQFF. DNA of the CDR3: TGTGCCAGCAGTTTAGGGGCGGGGGCGGGGGGTGAGCAGTTCTTC.

J is TRBJ2-5 and V is TRBV7-9, with 9 bases that match TRBD1. The germline gives CDR1 SEHNR, CDR2 FQNEAQ (reference sequence). Unmatched junction bases numbered 6, after V lost 4 bases and J lost 6 bases. The CDR3 loop spans 14 amino acids. CDR3 DNA: TGTGCCAGCAGCTCCGGGACAGGGAGGAAGACCCAGTACTTC. Encoded protein: CASSSGTGRKTQYF.

This clonotype is a singleton in its sample. At one end, the junction sequence differs from germline, possibly due to a read error. The chain uses TRBV27 and TRBJ2-7; the match to TRBD1 covers 7 bases. There are 13 residues in the CDR3. Per germline, CDR1 MNHEY and CDR2 SMNVEV (reference sequence). The CDR3 nucleotides are TGTGCCAGCAGAAGGGACAGTTCCTACGAGCAGTCCTTC. Amino acid sequence: CASRRDSSYEQSF.

This chain connects TRBV7-2 to TRBJ2-3, with 7 bases identical to TRBD2. Trimming took 2 bases from V and 4 from J; bases not matched to a gene: 18. There are 19 residues in the CDR3. Per germline, CDR1 SGHTA and CDR2 FQGNSA. The CDR3 DNA sequence: TGTGCCAGCAGCTTATTAGATTTTTCGGGGCTAGCGGACTCAGATACGCAGTATTTT. Translating gives CASSLLDFSGLADSDTQYF.

This clonotype was seen a handful of times. The chain links TRBV6-1 to TRBJ2-5; D is undetermined. V shed 4 bases and J shed 7 bases, with 10 bases lying between them. CDR3 length: 12 amino acids. Germline V gene sequence: CDR1 MNHNS, CDR2 SASEGT. Here the CDR3 DNA reads TGTGCCAGCAGTGGGCTAGAAGGGACCCAGTACTTC. Protein product: CASSGLEGTQYF.

This clonotype was counted between two and nine times. The chain uses TRBV7-9 and TRBJ2-4, with D possibly being TRBD1 or TRBD2 (5 bases each). This CDR3 comprises 12 residues. CDR1 and CDR2 from the germline V gene are SEHNR and FQNEAQ (reference sequence). Trimming removed 2 bases at V and 13 bases at J, with 12 bases between. CDR3 sequence reads: CASSLNGGKQYF. The CDR3 bases are TGTGCCAGCAGCTTAAATGGGGGAAAGCAGTACTTC.

The J gene is TRBJ1-2, the V gene TRBV5-1, with no clear D. The ends were cut back, 7 bases at V and 3 bases at J, with 19 bases in the middle. Germline assignment: CDR1 SGHRS and CDR2 YFSETQ. This CDR3 has 15 amino acids. CDR3 loop: CASGTVGGEDYGYTF. The CDR3 DNA sequence: TGCGCCAGCGGTACGGTGGGTGGAGAGGACTATGGCTACACCTTC.

Remarks on this clonotype: A read error may be the cause here, since a much bigger clone is one base away. The chain joins TRBV5-6 to TRBJ2-5, with D hard to call. This CDR3 spans 14 amino acids. V was cut by 4 bases and J by 1 base, with 11 bases left in between. Germline-derived CDR1 and CDR2 are SGHDT and YYEEEE. CDR3 DNA sequence: TGTGCCAGCAGCCCTGGGCCTTCCCAAGAGACCCAGTACTTC. The encoded protein is CASSPGPSQETQYF.

This clonotype has at least ten counts. The genes are TRBV7-2 and TRBJ2-7, with D unclear. This CDR3 comprises 15 residues. Trimming removed 2 bases at V and 3 bases at J, with 14 bases between. The germline gives CDR1 SGHTA, CDR2 FQGNSA. CDR3 residues: CASSLRPTGGYEQYF. The CDR3 coding sequence is TGTGCCAGCAGCTTACGCCCCACGGGTGGCTACGAGCAGTACTTC.

In this sample, this clonotype turned up a few times. V is TRBV7-8 and J is TRBJ2-5; D call uncertain. Germline CDR1 and CDR2: SGHVS and FQNEAQ. V lost 1 base and J 9 bases, leaving 18 bases between the germline ends. The CDR3 totals 15 residues. The CDR3 reads CASSLVPEPVTAQYF. CDR3 coding DNA: TGTGCCAGCAGCTTAGTACCGGAACCGGTCACGGCCCAGTACTTC.

The chain is built from TRBV5-6 and TRBJ2-7; 7 bases line up with TRBD1. This CDR3 contains 14 residues. Unmatched junction bases numbered 4, after V lost 4 bases and J lost 0 bases. Germline loops: CDR1 SGHDT, CDR2 YYEEEE. CDR3 sequence reads: CASSAHRGSYEQYF. The CDR3 coding sequence is TGTGCCAGCAGCGCCCACAGGGGCTCCTACGAGCAGTACTTC.